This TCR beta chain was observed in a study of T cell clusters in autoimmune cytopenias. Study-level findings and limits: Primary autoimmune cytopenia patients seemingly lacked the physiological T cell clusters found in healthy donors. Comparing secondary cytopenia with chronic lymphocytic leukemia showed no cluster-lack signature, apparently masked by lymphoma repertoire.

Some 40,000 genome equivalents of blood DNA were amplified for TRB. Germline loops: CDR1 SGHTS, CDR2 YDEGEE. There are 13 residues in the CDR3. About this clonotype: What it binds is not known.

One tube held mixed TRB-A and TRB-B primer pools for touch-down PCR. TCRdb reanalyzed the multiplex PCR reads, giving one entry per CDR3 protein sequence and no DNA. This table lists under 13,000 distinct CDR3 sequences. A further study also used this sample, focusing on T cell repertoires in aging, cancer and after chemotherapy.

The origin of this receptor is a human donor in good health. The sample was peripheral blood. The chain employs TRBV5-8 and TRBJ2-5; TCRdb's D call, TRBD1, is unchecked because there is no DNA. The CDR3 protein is CASGRGLQETQYF.